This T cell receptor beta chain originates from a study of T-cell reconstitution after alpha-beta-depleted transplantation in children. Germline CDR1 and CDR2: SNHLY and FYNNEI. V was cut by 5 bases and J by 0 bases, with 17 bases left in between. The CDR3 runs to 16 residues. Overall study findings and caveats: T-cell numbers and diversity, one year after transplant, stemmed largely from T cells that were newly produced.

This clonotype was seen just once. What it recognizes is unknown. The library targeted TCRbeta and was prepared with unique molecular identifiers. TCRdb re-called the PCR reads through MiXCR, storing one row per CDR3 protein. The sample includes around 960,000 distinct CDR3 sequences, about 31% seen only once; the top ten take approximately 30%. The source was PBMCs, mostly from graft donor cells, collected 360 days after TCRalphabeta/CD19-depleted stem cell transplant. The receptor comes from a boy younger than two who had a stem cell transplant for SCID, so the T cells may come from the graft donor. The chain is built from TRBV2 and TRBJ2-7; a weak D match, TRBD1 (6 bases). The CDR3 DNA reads TGTGCCAGCAGTCCTCGTCAGGGGATGCCCTCCTACGAGCAGTACTTC. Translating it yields CASSPRQGMPSYEQYF.